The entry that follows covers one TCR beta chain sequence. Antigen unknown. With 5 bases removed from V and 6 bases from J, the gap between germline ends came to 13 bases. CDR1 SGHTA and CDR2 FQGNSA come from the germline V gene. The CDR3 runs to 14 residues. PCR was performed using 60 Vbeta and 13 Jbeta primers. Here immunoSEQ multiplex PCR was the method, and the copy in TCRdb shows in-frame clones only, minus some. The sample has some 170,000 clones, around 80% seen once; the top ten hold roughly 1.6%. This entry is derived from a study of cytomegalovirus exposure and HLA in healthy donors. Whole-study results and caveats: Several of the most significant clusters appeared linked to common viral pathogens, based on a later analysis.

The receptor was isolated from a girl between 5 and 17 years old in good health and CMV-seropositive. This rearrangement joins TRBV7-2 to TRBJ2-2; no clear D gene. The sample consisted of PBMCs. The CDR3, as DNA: TGTGCCAGCAGCCCCCACCAGTACCCCGGGGAGCTGTTTTTT. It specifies CASSPHQYPGELFF.